Listed below are T cell receptor beta chains from one sample, sequenced in a study of Graves' ophthalmopathy and Graves' hyperthyroidism. Each CDR3 protein is one row after TCRdb ran MiXCR on the multiplex PCR reads. The repertoire holds a few hundred thousand distinct CDR3 sequences, with about 18% as singletons. Sequenced sample: peripheral blood. These receptors were collected from an adult woman with stable Graves' hyperthyroidism. The CDR3 runs from the conserved cysteine through the conserved F or W. A D gene is named only where the DNA matches it firmly. Part of the rows lack a size; the others show once, few, many or a class for expanded clones.

TGTGCCAGCAGTAGACAGGGCCCCATCGCTGGAAACACCATATATTTT | CASSRQGPIAGNTIYF | TRBV9 | TRBD1 | TRBJ1-3 | NA | 16
TGTGCCAGCAGTTACGCCAGGAACACTGAAGCTTTCTTT | CASSYARNTEAFF | TRBV6-5 | NA | TRBJ1-1 | many | 13
TGTGCCAGCAGCTTAGAGGGACTAGCGGGAGCGCAGTACTTC | CASSLEGLAGAQYF | TRBV7-8 | TRBD2 | TRBJ2-7 | many | 14
TGTGCCAGCCAGGCGGGCACTGAAGCTTTCTTT | CASQAGTEAFF | TRBV12-3/TRBV12-4 | NA | TRBJ1-1 | many | 11
TGTGCCAGCAGTTCCCCTTCCGGGCCCCTCTACGAGCAGTACTTC | CASSSPSGPLYEQYF | TRBV6-2/TRBV6-3 | NA | TRBJ2-7 | many | 15
TGCAGTGCTCGGCTTGGACTAGCGGGGTCCCAAGAGACCCAGTACTTC | CSARLGLAGSQETQYF | TRBV20-1 | TRBD2 | TRBJ2-5 | few | 16
TGCAGCGTTGCAGCGGGGCAATACGAGCAGTACTTC | CSVAAGQYEQYF | TRBV29-1 | TRBD2 | TRBJ2-7 | many | 12
TGTGCCAGCAGCTTAGGCACTAGGGATGAAGCTTTCTTT | CASSLGTRDEAFF | TRBV7-2 | NA | TRBJ1-1 | many | 13
TGTGCCAGCAGTCGATCGTGGACAGCTCTGTACTTC | CASSRSWTALYF | TRBV28 | NA | TRBJ2-7 | many | 12
TGTGCCAGCGCCGGTATAGGGGGAGAGACCCAGTACTTC | CASAGIGGETQYF | TRBV12-3/TRBV12-4 | NA | TRBJ2-5 | many | 13
TGTGCCAGCAGGGAGAGTATACTAGCGGGGCTTAGCACAGATACGCAGTATTTT | CASRESILAGLSTDTQYF | TRBV27 | TRBD2 | TRBJ2-3 | many | 18
TGCGCCAGCAGCCAAGCAACAACTTATTTGGGGGAGCTGTTTTTT | CASSQATTYLGELFF | TRBV4-1 | NA | TRBJ2-2 | NA | 15
TGTGCCAGCAGCTTAGGGGACAGCTATTCACCCCTCCACTTT | CASSLGDSYSPLHF | TRBV7-2 | TRBD1 | TRBJ1-6 | many | 14
TGTGCCAGCAGTTCCCTACGGACTAGCGGGAGGGCCTGGGGGCTCGAGCAGTACTTC | CASSSLRTSGRAWGLEQYF | TRBV6-2/TRBV6-3 | TRBD2 | TRBJ2-7 | many | 19
TGCGCCAGCAGCCTCAATTCACAGGGTACCAACTATGGCTACACCTTC | CASSLNSQGTNYGYTF | TRBV4-3 | NA | TRBJ1-2 | many | 16
TGCAGCGTTGGACAGGGACAAGAGACCCAGTACTTC | CSVGQGQETQYF | TRBV29-1 | TRBD1 | TRBJ2-5 | many | 12
TGTGCCTGGAGTAAAAAGGGAATAGAGACCCAGTACTTC | CAWSKKGIETQYF | TRBV30 | NA | TRBJ2-5 | many | 13
TGTGCCATCAGTGAAGAGACACACTATAATTCACCCCTCCACTTT | CAISEETHYNSPLHF | TRBV10-3 | NA | TRBJ1-6 | NA | 15
TGCAGTGCTAGACGTCTTAGCGGGAGGCTGATAGCGCACGAGCAGTACTTC | CSARRLSGRLIAHEQYF | TRBV20-1 | TRBD2 | TRBJ2-7 | few | 17
TGTGCCAGCAGGCTGGAAACAGGGAACTACCAGCCCCAGCATTTT | CASRLETGNYQPQHF | TRBV28 | NA | TRBJ1-5 | NA | 15
TGTGCCTGGAGTGGGGACTCCTCCAACGGAGCTTTCTTT | CAWSGDSSNGAFF | TRBV30 | NA | TRBJ1-1 | many | 13
TGTGCCGGCTTTGCCGCCAGTTGGGACAGGGAGGACACCGGGGAGCTGTTTTTT | CAGFAASWDREDTGELFF | TRBV6-4 | TRBD1 | TRBJ2-2 | many | 18
TGCGCCAGCAGCGGACCGAATTTAGGGGGACCTAATCAGCCCCAGCATTTT | CASSGPNLGGPNQPQHF | TRBV5-1 | NA | TRBJ1-5 | many | 17
TGCAGTGCTAGAAGGACAGACTCTGGAAACACCATATATTTT | CSARRTDSGNTIYF | TRBV20-1 | NA | TRBJ1-3 | many | 14
TGTGCCAGCAGGTCGGGACAGGTTGACGAGCAGTACTTC | CASRSGQVDEQYF | TRBV12-3/TRBV12-4 | TRBD1 | TRBJ2-7 | many | 13
TGCAGTGCAAGGACAGGCCAAGAGACCCAGTACTTC | CSARTGQETQYF | TRBV20-1 | TRBD1 | TRBJ2-5 | many | 12
TGTGCCAGCAGCCCAAGAACCGGGACTACCAAAAACATTCAGTACTTC | CASSPRTGTTKNIQYF | TRBV2 | TRBD2 | TRBJ2-4 | many | 16
TGCGCCAGCAAGGACAGACCCCCGGCGGAGACCCAGTACTTC | CASKDRPPAETQYF | TRBV5-1 | NA | TRBJ2-5 | many | 14
TGTGCCAGCAGACTACAGGGGCGTAACACTGAAGCTTTCTTT | CASRLQGRNTEAFF | TRBV27 | TRBD1 | TRBJ1-1 | many | 14
TGTGCCAGCAGCCCCACAGGGGCGAGCGGGACCTACGAGCAGTACTTC | CASSPTGASGTYEQYF | TRBV28 | NA | TRBJ2-7 | many | 16
TGTGCCAGCAGCCGGGCGCCGGGACAGCTAACTGAAGCTTTCTTT | CASSRAPGQLTEAFF | TRBV7-9 | TRBD1 | TRBJ1-1 | many | 15
TGTGCCACCAGTTCTTCTGGGGCCAACGTCCTGACTTTC | CATSSSGANVLTF | TRBV24-1 | NA | TRBJ2-6 | few | 13
TGTGCCAGCACGGCCGGGACAACCGCCTCCTACAATGAGCAGTTCTTC | CASTAGTTASYNEQFF | TRBV9 | NA | TRBJ2-1 | many | 16
TGTGCCACCAGCACTCGGACTAGCGGAACCTACGAGCAGTACTTC | CATSTRTSGTYEQYF | TRBV15 | TRBD2 | TRBJ2-7 | many | 15
TGTGCCAGCAGTACCCTGACTCTAGCGGGAGCCGGGGTATACGCCAAAAACATTCAGTACTTC | CASSTLTLAGAGVYAKNIQYF | TRBV28 | TRBD2 | TRBJ2-4 | many | 21
TGTGCCAGCTCACCACGAGCGGGGGGGAACACTGAAGCTTTCTTT | CASSPRAGGNTEAFF | TRBV18 | NA | TRBJ1-1 | few | 15
TGTGCCAGCAGCTCCCAGGACAGAAATTACGAGCAGTACTTC | CASSSQDRNYEQYF | TRBV7-2 | NA | TRBJ2-7 | many | 14
TGTGCCAGCACCCCGACTAGCGGGTACGAGCAGTACTTC | CASTPTSGYEQYF | TRBV6-5 | TRBD2 | TRBJ2-7 | many | 13
TGTGCCATCAGTTTGGTTTTGGGAGCGGAGACCCTGTACTTC | CAISLVLGAETLYF | TRBV27 | NA | TRBJ2-5 | NA | 14
TGTGCCAGCAGTTGGAGTTTAGGGGGGGTCTACGAGCAGTACTTC | CASSWSLGGVYEQYF | TRBV12-3/TRBV12-4 | NA | TRBJ2-7 | many | 15
TGTGCCACCATGGGCGCTAGCGGGAACAACGAGCAGTACTTC | CATMGASGNNEQYF | TRBV24-1 | TRBD2 | TRBJ2-7 | many | 14
TGTGCCAGCAGCCTGATGTGGGGCGAGCAGTACTTC | CASSLMWGEQYF | TRBV3-1 | NA | TRBJ2-7 | many | 12
TGTGCCAGCAGTTACTCGAAGGGCGGGGAGCTGTTTTTT | CASSYSKGGELFF | TRBV6-5 | NA | TRBJ2-2 | NA | 13
TGCGCCAGCAGCCAAGATGAGGGAACTTTGATTGAAGCTTTCTTT | CASSQDEGTLIEAFF | TRBV4-1 | NA | TRBJ1-1 | many | 15
TGTGCCAGCGAAGAGAATCAGAAGGGCCGGGAGCTGTTTTTT | CASEENQKGRELFF | TRBV28 | NA | TRBJ2-2 | many | 14
TGTGCCAGCAGCTCATCGTCAGGGGCACAGGGGACGGGAGAGACCCAGTACTTC | CASSSSSGAQGTGETQYF | TRBV11-2 | TRBD1 | TRBJ2-5 | many | 18
TGTGCCAGCAGCTTCGAGAGGGGCTCCTACGAGCAGTACTTC | CASSFERGSYEQYF | TRBV11-2 | NA | TRBJ2-7 | many | 14
TGTGCCAGCAGCCAAGATTGCCTAGCGGGACAAGAGACCCAGTACTTC | CASSQDCLAGQETQYF | TRBV4-2 | TRBD2 | TRBJ2-5 | NA | 16
TGTGCCAGCAGGGGGGGGGGCGCTTTCTACGAGCAGTACTTC | CASRGGGAFYEQYF | TRBV28 | NA | TRBJ2-7 | many | 14
TGCGCCAGCAGCCAAGAGGGCTATGGGTATGGCTACACCTTC | CASSQEGYGYGYTF | TRBV4-1 | NA | TRBJ1-2 | many | 14
TGTGCCAGCACTCTCCTAGGGGGGACAGGGAACACCGGGGAGCTGTTTTTT | CASTLLGGTGNTGELFF | TRBV12-3/TRBV12-4 | TRBD1 | TRBJ2-2 | many | 17
TGTGCCAGCAGTCACGCCGGGAGAACTAACTACGAGCAGTACTTC | CASSHAGRTNYEQYF | TRBV12-3/TRBV12-4 | NA | TRBJ2-7 | NA | 15
TGTGCCAGCAGCCAAGTTCACCCAGTCTGGGGACTGAGGGAAGAGACCCAGTACTTC | CASSQVHPVWGLREETQYF | TRBV4-2 | NA | TRBJ2-5 | NA | 19
TGCAGTGCTAGAGACACAGGGACCGGGGAGCTGTTTTTT | CSARDTGTGELFF | TRBV20-1 | NA | TRBJ2-2 | many | 13
TGCGCCAGCACCCCGGGAAGGGTGACTAGCGGGAGCTCCTACGAGCAGTACTTC | CASTPGRVTSGSSYEQYF | TRBV4-1 | TRBD2 | TRBJ2-7 | many | 18